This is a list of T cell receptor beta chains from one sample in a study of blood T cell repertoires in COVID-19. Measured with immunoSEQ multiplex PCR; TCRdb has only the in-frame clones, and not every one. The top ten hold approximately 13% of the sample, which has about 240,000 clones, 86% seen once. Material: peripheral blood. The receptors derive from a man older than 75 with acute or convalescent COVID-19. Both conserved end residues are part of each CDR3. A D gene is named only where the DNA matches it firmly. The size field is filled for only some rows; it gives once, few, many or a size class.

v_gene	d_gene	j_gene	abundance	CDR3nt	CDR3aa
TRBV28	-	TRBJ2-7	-	TGTGCCAGCAGTTTATCTGGGACACTACCCTACGAGCAGTACTTC	CASSLSGTLPYEQYF
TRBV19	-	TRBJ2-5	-	TGTGCCAGTAGTGATCCTCAGGGTCCCCAAGAGACCCAGTACTTC	CASSDPQGPQETQYF
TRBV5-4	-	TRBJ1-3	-	TGTGCCAGCAGCTTGGGTTCTATAAACTCTGGAAACACCATATATTTT	CASSLGSINSGNTIYF
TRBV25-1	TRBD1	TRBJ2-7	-	TGTGCCAGCAGTGGCTGGGACAGGGCCTACGAGCAGTACTTC	CASSGWDRAYEQYF
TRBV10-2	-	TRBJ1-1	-	TGCGCCTCGACCGCGGGGGCAATGGCTGAAGCTTTCTTT	CASTAGAMAEAFF
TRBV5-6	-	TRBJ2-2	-	TGTGCCAGCAGCTTGGCTACGAACACCGGGGAGCTGTTTTTT	CASSLATNTGELFF
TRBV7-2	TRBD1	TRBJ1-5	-	TGTGCCAGCAGCTTAGGGGGACAGTCAAATCAGCCCCAGCATTTT	CASSLGGQSNQPQHF
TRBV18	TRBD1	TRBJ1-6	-	TGTGCCAGCTCACTCGCGACAGGGGGCGATTCACCCCTCCACTTT	CASSLATGGDSPLHF
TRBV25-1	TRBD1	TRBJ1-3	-	TGTGCCAGCAGTGAATTAGGACAGGGTGACGCCTCTGGAAACACCATATATTTT	CASSELGQGDASGNTIYF
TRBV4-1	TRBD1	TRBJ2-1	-	TGCGCCAGCAGCCCCCTGGGAGGGACAGGGCGGTACAATGAGCAGTTCTTC	CASSPLGGTGRYNEQFF
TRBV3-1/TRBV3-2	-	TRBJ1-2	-	TGTGCCAGCAGCTCACCGGTCTATGGCTACACCTTC	CASSSPVYGYTF
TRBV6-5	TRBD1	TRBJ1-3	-	TGTGCCAGCAGTTACGCCGGGACAGGGCCTGGAAACACCATATATTTT	CASSYAGTGPGNTIYF
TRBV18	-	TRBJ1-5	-	TGTGCCAGCTCACAAACAGGGCGAGGCAATCAGCCCCAGCATTTT	CASSQTGRGNQPQHF
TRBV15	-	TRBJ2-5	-	TGTGCCACCAGCAGCTTCGACAGCCAAGAGACCCAGTACTTC	CATSSFDSQETQYF
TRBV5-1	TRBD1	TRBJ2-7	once	TGCGCCAGCAGCTGGGGGACAGGAAGCTACGAGCAGTACTTC	CASSWGTGSYEQYF
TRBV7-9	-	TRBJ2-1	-	TGTGCCAGCAGCACCCAGGGATGGAACAATGAGCAGTTCTTC	CASSTQGWNNEQFF
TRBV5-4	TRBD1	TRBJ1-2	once	TGTGCCAGCGGACGACAGGGGGAGCACTATGGCTACACCTTC	CASGRQGEHYGYTF
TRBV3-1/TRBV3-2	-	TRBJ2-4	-	TGTGCCAGCAGCCAAGCTAATAGCGGCATAGCCAAAAACATTCAGTACTTC	CASSQANSGIAKNIQYF
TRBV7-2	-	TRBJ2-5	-	TGTGCCAGCACCCTCGGGGGGCTCCAAGAGACCCAGTACTTC	CASTLGGLQETQYF
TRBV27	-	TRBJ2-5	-	TGTGCCAGCACCCCCCACACGGACAGCCAAGAGACCCAGTACTTC	CASTPHTDSQETQYF